This T cell receptor beta chain originates from a study of T-cell memory formation after mild COVID-19. The wider study: Across donors, TCR clusters were largely donor specific. Study observations and caveats: Nothing confirmed that second-wave clones peaking on day 37 were specific for SARS-CoV-2. Shrinking CD4+ clones resided mostly in CM and EM, and CD8+ ones in EMRA. Cross-reactive memory seemingly joined, as some responding clones were found in pre-infection memory.

TCRdb reprocessed the 5' RACE reads with MiXCR, giving one entry per CDR3 protein. Found here are 300,000 to 350,000 distinct CDR3 sequences, roughly 19% of them singletons; the top ten hold 20% to 25%. Comment on this clonotype: What it binds is unknown.

J was trimmed by 4 bases and V by 8 bases; bases with no gene match: 8. Germline V gene sequence: CDR1 LNHDA, CDR2 SQIVND (reference sequence). The CDR3 length is 14 residues. Sequenced material: PBMCs or a T cell subset sorted from them (not recorded which). This chain connects TRBV19 to TRBJ2-1, with 7 bases lining up with TRBD1. The receptor comes from a man aged 18 to 35 who had mild COVID-19 (a few samples of this study predate the infection). Cell type and time point are not known. The CDR3, as DNA: TGTGCCAGTGCCCAGGGGGACAGATACAATGAGCAGTTCTTC. Protein: CASAQGDRYNEQFF.